One and the same sample provided the 20 T cell receptor beta chains below, sequenced in a study of blood T cell repertoires in COVID-19. Some clones are missing from TCRdb's copy, which holds only in-frame ones; the method was immunoSEQ multiplex PCR. Of around 150,000 clones listed, about 80% are singletons. The specimen was peripheral blood. Receptors originate from a woman older than 75 with acute or convalescent COVID-19.

The chain carries TRBV10-3 and TRBJ2-2; TRBD2 agrees at 10 bases. Trimming removed 6 bases from V and 3 bases from J; junction bases left unmatched: 4. CDR3 length equals 15 residues. Per the germline V gene, CDR1 is ENHRY and CDR2 is SYGVKD. In DNA form, the CDR3 reads TGTGCCATCAGGGGGACTAGCGTCTACACCGGGGAGCTGTTTTTT. Translating gives CAIRGTSVYTGELFF.

The chain links TRBV2 to TRBJ2-7, with a tentative D call TRBD1 (6 bases). V shed 5 bases and J shed 1 base, with 9 bases lying between them. Germline V lookup: CDR1 SNHLY, CDR2 FYNNEI. The CDR3 spans 13 residues. CDR3 in amino acids: CASSRDKSYEQYF. The CDR3 DNA follows: TGTGCCAGCAGTCGGGACAAATCCTACGAGCAGTACTTC.

This chain links TRBV7-2 with TRBJ1-2; D is ambiguous. CDR1 and CDR2 (germline): SGHTA, FQGNSA. V was pared by 7 bases and J by 5 bases, with 17 bases between. The CDR3 consists of 14 residues. The CDR3 DNA reads TGTGCCAGCACCCTCCTGGGAGGGAGTTATGGCTACACCTTC. Translating it yields CASTLLGGSYGYTF.

V usage is TRBV21-1 and J usage is TRBJ2-7; the D segment call TRBD1 is taken from the table without a DNA check. TRBV21-1 represents a pseudogene. This CDR3 spans 14 amino acids. This CDR3 is CASSSRQGDYEQYF. The CDR3 nucleotides read TGTGCCAGCAGCAGTCGACAGGGGGACTACGAGCAGTACTTC.

This clone was recorded a few times. This chain uses TRBV2 with TRBJ2-7; 11 bases are a match to TRBD2. The germline V gene encodes CDR1 SNHLY and CDR2 FYNNEI. V trimming: 3 bases; J trimming: 2 bases; junction bases outside the gene matches: 3. The CDR3 contains 15 residues. Written as DNA, the CDR3 is TGTGCCAGCAGTGAGATTAGCGGGAGGGCCTACGAGCAGTACTTC. Protein sequence: CASSEISGRAYEQYF.

By its share, this clone is medium-sized. The rearrangement links TRBV6-5 to TRBJ2-6; D may be TRBD1 (6 bases). V lost 0 bases to trimming and J lost 0 bases, with 6 bases between them. The CDR3 is 16 amino acids. Germline V gives CDR1 MNHEY, CDR2 SVGAGI. The CDR3 spells CASSYSGGSGANVLTF. CDR3 bases: TGTGCCAGCAGTTACTCAGGGGGCTCTGGGGCCAACGTCCTGACTTTC.

This chain joins TRBV2 and TRBJ2-6; TRBD1 agrees at 8 bases. This CDR3 is built from 17 residues. CDR1 and CDR2 from the germline V gene are SNHLY and FYNNEI. V was clipped by 8 bases and J by 0 bases; unmatched bases: 9. This chain's CDR3 is CASGQGILSSGANVLTF. The DNA for the CDR3 is TGTGCCAGCGGACAGGGCATTCTAAGCTCTGGGGCCAACGTCCTGACTTTC.

CDR3 region: CASSPNSRGSLNTEAFF. The CDR3 DNA is TGTGCCAGCAGCCCTAACTCCCGGGGGTCCTTAAACACTGAAGCTTTCTTT. This chain joins TRBV7-9 and TRBJ1-1; D possibly corresponds to TRBD1 (5 bases). Germline-derived CDR1 and CDR2 are SEHNR and FQNEAQ (reference sequence). This CDR3 has 17 amino acids. V lost 5 bases and J 2 bases, leaving 21 bases between the germline ends.

CDR3 residues: CASGKSTGVAYEQYF. In nucleotides, the CDR3 is TGTGCCAGCGGAAAATCTACAGGGGTCGCCTACGAGCAGTACTTC. The chain joins TRBV6-5 to TRBJ2-7, with 7 bases matching TRBD1. With V trimmed by 8 bases and J by 2 bases, 12 bases remained unmatched. This CDR3 contains 15 residues. From germline, CDR1 is MNHEY and CDR2 SVGAGI.

J is TRBJ1-2 and V is TRBV6-5, with D possibly matching TRBD1 (5 bases). Trimming left V 0 bases short and J 1 base short, with 9 bases between. The germline V gene encodes CDR1 MNHEY and CDR2 SVGAGI. The CDR3 runs to 15 residues. CDR3: CASSYSSDSNYGYTF. CDR3 coding DNA: TGTGCCAGCAGTTACTCCTCCGACAGTAACTATGGCTACACCTTC.

The table lists this clone with a few counts. The chain links TRBV3-1 (or the pseudogene TRBV3-2) to TRBJ2-7; perhaps TRBD2 as D (5 bases). The length of the CDR3 is 16 residues. CDR1 LGHDT and CDR2 YNNKEL come from the germline V gene (reference sequence). The V end was cut by 4 bases, the J end by 0 bases, with 16 bases between. CDR3 amino acids: CASSPPCGGGSYEQYF. For the CDR3, the DNA is TGTGCCAGCAGCCCTCCGTGTGGCGGAGGCTCCTACGAGCAGTACTTC.

The chain joins TRBV9 to TRBJ2-1, with 10 bases identical to TRBD2. The CDR3 is 15 amino acids. CDR1 is SGDLS, CDR2 YYNGEE, per germline. With 2 bases clipped from V and 8 bases from J, the junction kept 7 bases outside the gene matches. CDR3 nucleotide sequence: TGTGCCAGCAGCGTGGGCCTAGCGGGAGACTATGAGCAGTTCTTC. Encoded protein: CASSVGLAGDYEQFF.

The V call is TRBV4-1, the J call TRBJ2-1; possible D gene TRBD2, 5 bases. Between the trimmed V and J ends, which lost 3 bases and 0 bases, there was a span of 12 bases. The CDR3 contains 16 residues. The V gene's germline CDR1 is MGHRA and CDR2 YSYEKL. The CDR3 spells CASSQEDFSSYNEQFF. For the CDR3, the DNA is TGCGCCAGCAGCCAGGAGGACTTCAGCTCCTACAATGAGCAGTTCTTC.

This clone was detected only once. The chain couples TRBV27 to TRBJ1-2; D unresolved. Germline V gene lookup returns CDR1 MNHEY and CDR2 SMNVEV (reference sequence). The CDR3 has 15 residues. V shed 2 bases and J shed 7 bases, with 17 bases lying between them. CDR3 DNA sequence: TGTGCCAGCAGTTTACGAGCTTTCCCTCCGTCTGGCTACACCTTC. Amino acids: CASSLRAFPPSGYTF.

V is TRBV18 and J is TRBJ2-1; D is unresolved. V was trimmed by 8 bases and J by 9 bases, leaving 17 bases between them. The CDR3 totals 13 residues. Germline values: CDR1 KGHSH, CDR2 LQKENI. The CDR3 is CASLPTVLAEQFF. CDR3 DNA sequence: TGTGCCAGCCTCCCCACAGTCCTCGCTGAGCAGTTCTTC.

V is TRBV3-1 (or the pseudogene TRBV3-2) and J is TRBJ2-3, with a tentative D call TRBD2 (5 bases). Germline V gives CDR1 LGHDT, CDR2 YNNKEL (reference sequence). The CDR3 consists of 16 residues. The V end lost 4 bases, the J end lost 2 bases, and 16 bases lay between the germline ends. The CDR3 DNA sequence: TGTGCCAGCAGCCCGGGCGGCGGGCGTCCCACAGATACGCAGTATTTT. Translated, it gives CASSPGGGRPTDTQYF.

V and J are TRBV2 and TRBJ2-1; D might be TRBD1 (5 bases). Germline CDR1 and CDR2: SNHLY and FYNNEI. With 1 base removed from V and 15 bases from J, the gap between germline ends came to 16 bases. The length of the CDR3 is 13 residues. The CDR3 loop reads CASSEDMDNSRFF. The CDR3 DNA sequence: TGTGCCAGCAGTGAAGATATGGACAATAGTCGGTTCTTC.

The rearrangement uses TRBV18 and TRBJ2-2; 10 nucleotides agree with TRBD1. Trimming removed 3 bases from V and 5 bases from J; junction bases left unmatched: 3. Germline V gene lookup returns CDR1 KGHSH and CDR2 LQKENI. There are 15 residues in the CDR3. The CDR3 reads CASSPRQGATGELFF. DNA for the CDR3: TGTGCCAGCTCACCCAGACAGGGGGCGACCGGGGAGCTGTTTTTT. Looking up the rest from reference TRBV18 and TRBJ2-2 gives the full variable domain: NAGVMQNPRHLVRRRGQEARLRCSPMKGHSHVYWYRQLPEEGLKFMVYLQKENIIDESGMPKERFSAEFPKEGPSILRIQQVVRGDSAAYFCASSPRQGATGELFFGEGSRLTVL.

V usage is TRBV6-2 or TRBV6-3 and J usage is TRBJ2-7; D gene uncertain. The CDR3 is made up of 16 amino acids. The V end lost 0 bases, the J end lost 0 bases, and 12 bases lay between the germline ends. CDR1 is MNHEY and CDR2 is SVGEGT in the germline V gene. The CDR3 nucleotides are TGTGCCAGCAGTTACTCGTTTGGTAGGAGCTCCTACGAGCAGTACTTC. Protein sequence: CASSYSFGRSSYEQYF.

The V call is TRBV7-2, the J call TRBJ2-3; 7 bases fit TRBD2. The CDR3 contains 16 residues. Germline-derived CDR1 and CDR2 are SGHTA and FQGNSA. The V and J ends lost 1 base and 10 bases, in that order; junction bases with no gene match: 14. The DNA for the CDR3 is TGTGCCAGCAGCTTAGGGATCCGGCGGGCGGGGGAGTCGCAGTATTTT. This translates into CASSLGIRRAGESQYF.